Listed here is a single T cell receptor beta chain. Its antigen is currently unknown. This record comes from a study of T cell repertoires in cytomegalovirus infection. On the study more broadly: Based on public TCR beta signatures, there were indications of CMV infection and of a matching HLA type.

Study conclusions and caveats: Based on cumulative public TCR beta family frequency, carriers of CMV plus the relevant HLA were identified. Across the ex vivo response, the dominant clonotypes were HLA-C-restricted CMV-specific TCR beta clonotypes.

The CDR3 has 14 amino acids. Per the germline V gene, CDR1 is SGHAT and CDR2 is FQNNGV. V was pared by 3 bases and J by 5 bases, with 6 bases of the junction left unmatched. TCRdb used MiXCR to reprocess the reads, holding one entry per CDR3 protein. The sample holds some 200,000 distinct CDR3 sequences, about 21% seen once. This receptor was taken from a human donor in good health (CMV status not recorded). Some clones in this sample may be carry-over from other donors' samples. The sequencing sample was made of PBMCs. The chain uses TRBV11-2 and TRBJ1-1; 7 positions agree with TRBD1. CDR3 DNA sequence: TGTGCCAGCAGCTTGGGACAGCGGCGGACTGAAGCTTTCTTT. Its translation is CASSLGQRRTEAFF. Full variable domain (outside the CDR3, taken from reference TRBV11-2 and TRBJ1-1): EAGVAQSPRYKIIEKRQSVAFWCNPISGHATLYWYQQILGQGPKLLIQFQNNGVVDDSQLPKDRFSAERLKGVDSTLKIQPAKLEDSAVYLCASSLGQRRTEAFFGQGTRLTVV.